The 10 T cell receptor beta chains presented below share a single source sample, sequenced in a study of cytomegalovirus exposure and HLA in healthy donors. Primers included in the PCR were 60 Vbeta and 13 Jbeta primers. Clones were read by immunoSEQ multiplex PCR, and TCRdb kept only the in-frame ones, dropping some. This table has 55,000 to 80,000 clones, approximately 71% appearing once. Sample: PBMCs. Receptors were obtained from a man aged 50 to 60 in good health and CMV-seropositive.

V is TRBV28 and J is TRBJ1-4; TRBD1 agrees at 7 bases. CDR3 size: 16 residues. With 6 bases clipped from V and 0 bases from J, the junction kept 7 bases outside the gene matches. Germline V lookup: CDR1 MDHEN, CDR2 SYDVKM. The CDR3 region is CASSLQGRTTNEKLFF. The CDR3, as DNA: TGTGCCAGCAGCCTACAGGGGAGAACAACTAATGAAAAACTGTTTTTT.

The V and J genes are TRBV7-2 and TRBJ2-7, with 8 bases lining up with TRBD2. V lost 7 bases, J lost 2 bases, and 10 bases stayed unmatched. Germline CDR1 reads SGHTA; CDR2 reads FQGNSA. CDR3 length equals 15 residues. DNA for the CDR3: TGTGCCAGCACCCCGGGAGGGCATCCAACCTACGAGCAGTACTTC. It codes for CASTPGGHPTYEQYF.

This chain joins TRBV29-1 and TRBJ2-1, with 8 positions matching TRBD2. J gave up 2 bases and V 6 bases, and 6 bases lay outside the gene matches. The CDR3 runs to 14 residues. CDR1 and CDR2 (germline): SQVTM, ANQGSEA. CDR3: CSVVSGSPYNEQFF. Here the CDR3 DNA reads TGCAGCGTCGTAAGCGGGAGCCCCTACAATGAGCAGTTCTTC.

This clone showed up just a few times. The rearrangement joins TRBV11-2 to TRBJ1-1; D is ambiguous. The CDR3 runs 15 residues. Germline CDR1 SGHAT, CDR2 FQNNGV. Trimming shortened V by 0 bases and J by 4 bases, and 12 bases separated the two germline ends. CDR3 nucleotides: TGTGCCAGCAGCTTAGATTACAGTCACAGCACTGAAGCTTTCTTT. Translating gives CASSLDYSHSTEAFF.

This chain joins TRBV5-4 and TRBJ1-2; 7 positions match TRBD1. V was pared by 3 bases and J by 0 bases, with 5 bases of the junction left unmatched. Germline values: CDR1 SGHNT, CDR2 YYREEE (reference sequence). The CDR3 is made up of 15 amino acids. CDR3 bases: TGTGCCAGCAGCTCGTACAGGGGCGCTAACTATGGCTACACCTTC. Translating gives CASSSYRGANYGYTF.

This chain joins TRBV5-1 and TRBJ2-7, with 9 bases lining up with TRBD1. The CDR3 runs 14 residues. V lost 4 bases and J lost 2; bases outside the gene matches: 4. Germline V gives CDR1 SGHRS, CDR2 YFSETQ. The CDR3 here is CASSVDRGAYEQYF. CDR3 sequence (DNA): TGCGCCAGCAGCGTAGACAGGGGGGCCTACGAGCAGTACTTC. Supplemented by reference TRBV5-1 and TRBJ2-7, the full variable domain reads KAGVTQTPRYLIKTRGQQVTLSCSPISGHRSVSWYQQTPGQGLQFLFEYFSETQRNKGNFPGRFSGRQFSNSRSEMNVSTLELGDSALYLCASSVDRGAYEQYFGPGTRLTVT.

There are a few counts of this clone. The chain links TRBV9 to TRBJ2-3, with 9 bases that match TRBD2. J gave up 1 base and V 2 bases, and 8 bases lay outside the gene matches. The CDR3 extends over 17 amino acids. CDR1 is SGDLS, CDR2 YYNGEE, per germline. CDR3 protein: CASSVLAGITGTDTQYF. DNA of the CDR3: TGTGCCAGCAGCGTCCTAGCGGGGATTACAGGCACAGATACGCAGTATTTT. The entire variable domain, with the rest obtained from reference TRBV9 and TRBJ2-3, is as follows: DSGVTQTPKHLITATGQRVTLRCSPRSGDLSVYWYQQSLDQGLQFLIQYYNGEERAKGNILERFSAQQFPDLHSELNLSSLELGDSALYFCASSVLAGITGTDTQYFGPGTRLTVL.

The chain couples TRBV5-1 to TRBJ2-1; tentative D call: TRBD2 (6 bases). This CDR3 region has 14 residues. The germline V and J ends were trimmed by 6 bases and 4 bases, with 14 bases remaining between them. Germline V CDR1 and CDR2: SGHRS, YFSETQ. This CDR3 reads CASNPRGNYNEQFF. The CDR3 nucleotides are TGCGCCAGCAACCCCCGGGGGAATTACAATGAGCAGTTCTTC.

The chain employs TRBV28 and TRBJ2-3, with 8 bases matching TRBD1. The CDR3 has 13 amino acids. V shed 8 bases and J 4 bases; nucleotides not matched to a gene: 5. The germline V gene has CDR1 MDHEN and CDR2 SYDVKM. In DNA form, the CDR3 reads TGTGCCAGCGGGACAGGCTATTCAGATACGCAGTATTTT. Translating it yields CASGTGYSDTQYF.

This sequence joins TRBV27 and TRBJ2-7; 9 bases agree with TRBD1. Germline CDR1 MNHEY, CDR2 SMNVEV (reference sequence). CDR3 length equals 13 residues. Trimming cost V 5 bases and J 7 bases; bases outside gene matches: 6. CDR3 residues: CASSPGQGWEQYF. The CDR3 nucleotides read TGTGCCAGCAGTCCGGGACAGGGCTGGGAGCAGTACTTC.